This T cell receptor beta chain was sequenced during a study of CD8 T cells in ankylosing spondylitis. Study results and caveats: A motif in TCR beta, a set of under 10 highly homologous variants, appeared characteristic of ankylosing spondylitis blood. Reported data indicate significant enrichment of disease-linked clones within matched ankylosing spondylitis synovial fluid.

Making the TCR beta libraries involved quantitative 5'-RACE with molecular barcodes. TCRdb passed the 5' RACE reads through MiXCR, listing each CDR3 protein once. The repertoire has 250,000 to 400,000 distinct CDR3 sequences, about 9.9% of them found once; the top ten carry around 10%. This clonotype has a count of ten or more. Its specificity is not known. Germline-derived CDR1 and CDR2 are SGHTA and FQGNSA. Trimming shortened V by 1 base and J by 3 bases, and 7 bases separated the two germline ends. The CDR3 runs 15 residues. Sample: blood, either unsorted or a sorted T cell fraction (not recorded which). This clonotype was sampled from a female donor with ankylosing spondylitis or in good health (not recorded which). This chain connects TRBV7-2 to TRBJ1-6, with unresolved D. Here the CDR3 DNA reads TGTGCCAGCAGCTTAGTGCAGGTCTATAATTCACCCCTCCACTTT. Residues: CASSLVQVYNSPLHF.